The sample holds many counts of the clone carrying this T cell receptor beta chain. The data are from a study of neurological immune-mediated disorders. The cDNA was synthesized by means of template-switch 5'RACE, which was carried out with 10-nucleotide random UMIs. TCRdb fed the 5' RACE reads into MiXCR, producing one record per CDR3 protein. The sample has tens of thousands of distinct CDR3 sequences; around 4.2% are singletons. The CDR3 has 13 amino acids. The germline V gene has CDR1 WNHNN and CDR2 SYGVQD (reference sequence). V lost 4 bases and J lost 3, with 9 bases in between. The sequence derives from a young man with multiple sclerosis. The specimen sequenced was PBMCs. The chain links TRBV10-1 to TRBJ2-5; unclear D gene. DNA for the CDR3: TGCGCCAGCAGTGCAACCTTAGAAGAGACCCAGTACTTC. This translates into CASSATLEETQYF.